One and the same sample provided the 2 T cell receptor beta chains below, sequenced in a study of shared clonotypes between healthy human individuals. Repertoires were generated with immunoSEQ multiplex PCR, while TCRdb's copy carries only in-frame clones and drops some. The sample holds about 1.4 million clones, approximately 97% seen once. Sequenced: naive CD4+ T cells sorted from blood. Sample subset: CD45RA+ positively selected. These receptors all come from a young man in good health.

J is TRBJ2-5 and V is TRBV29-1; 9 bases match TRBD1. CDR1 is SQVTM and CDR2 is ANQGSEA in the germline V gene. The CDR3 has 17 amino acids. The V segment lost 6 bases and the J segment 5 bases; nucleotides outside the gene matches: 19. CDR3 residues: CSVNTGTGLGTYETQYF. The DNA for the CDR3 is TGCAGCGTGAATACCGGGACAGGGTTAGGGACCTACGAGACCCAGTACTTC.

The V gene is TRBV19, the J gene TRBJ1-5; 7 positions agree with TRBD1. Germline CDR1 reads LNHDA; CDR2 reads SQIVND (reference sequence). V trimming: 9 bases; J trimming: 2 bases; junction bases outside the gene matches: 10. The CDR3 length is 15 residues. The CDR3 region is CASRDRHYGNQPQHF. Written as DNA, the CDR3 is TGTGCCAGCCGGGACAGACATTATGGCAATCAGCCCCAGCATTTT.